The table lists the clone carrying this TCR beta chain with a few counts. Within the sample, other DNA sequences also encode this same CDR3. Looked up from germline, CDR1 is SGHRS and CDR2 is YFSETQ. There are 16 residues in the CDR3. With 0 bases clipped from V and 7 bases from J, the junction kept 2 bases outside the gene matches. The sample originates from a study of blood T cell repertoires in COVID-19. Clones were read by immunoSEQ multiplex PCR, and TCRdb kept only the in-frame ones, dropping some. The table shows a few hundred thousand clones, with about 80% occurring only once. The receptor comes from a human donor with acute or convalescent COVID-19. The donor label of this sample is uncertain. The V gene is TRBV5-1, the J gene TRBJ2-1, with TRBD2 matching 15 bases. What was sequenced was peripheral blood. Here the CDR3 reads CASSLGGTSGRNEQFF. The CDR3 nucleotides read TGCGCCAGCAGCTTGGGGGGGACTAGCGGGAGGAATGAGCAGTTCTTC.